A selection of T cell receptor beta chains follows, all from one sample in a study of human T cells and chemical hapten exposure. One entry per CDR3 protein results from TCRdb running MiXCR on the reads. The profile covers about 120,000 distinct CDR3 sequences, with more than 8.5% appearing a single time and about 1.4% taken by the ten largest. The sequenced material came from whole blood. Receptors were obtained from a human donor in good health. Some clones in this sample may be carry-over from other donors' samples. CDR3s include the opening cysteine and the closing phenylalanine or tryptophan. The D gene is left open where the match is weak. Clone size appears in some rows only: once, few, many, or a class for an expanded clone.

v_call	j_call	clone_size	d_call	cdr3_aa
TRBV7-2	TRBJ2-4	NA	TRBD2	CASSLGGLAGVTKNIQYF
TRBV27	TRBJ2-7	few	NA	CASRAGRSYEQYF
TRBV27	TRBJ2-7	many	NA	CASSLGGYYEQYF
TRBV29-1	TRBJ1-2	few	NA	CSVEDLYREDRSNYGYTF
TRBV25-1	TRBJ2-2	NA	NA	CASSESTTPTGELFF
TRBV29-1	TRBJ2-3	many	NA	CSVEGEGGTDTQYF
TRBV6-5	TRBJ2-7	NA	TRBD2	CASSYSDTSGSSPEEQYF
TRBV20-1	TRBJ1-2	many	TRBD1	CSARGRLLTGTGFSYGYTF
TRBV2	TRBJ2-5	NA	NA	CASSEAPPRQETQYF
TRBV7-9	TRBJ1-4	NA	TRBD1	CASSRTGIPTNEKLFF
TRBV18	TRBJ2-2	NA	NA	CASSPPLQTGELFF
TRBV5-5	TRBJ1-5	few	NA	CASSPGHSNQPQHF
TRBV20-1	TRBJ1-3	many	NA	CSARSPGPGNTIYF
TRBV7-8	TRBJ1-6	many	NA	CASSLGRVLNSPLHF
TRBV6-5	TRBJ2-7	few	NA	CASSISERANYEQYF
TRBV29-1	TRBJ2-3	NA	NA	CSARSGGYRDPNTQYF
TRBV12-3/TRBV12-4	TRBJ2-1	many	NA	CASSPGGWDEQFF
TRBV3-1	TRBJ2-7	few	TRBD2	CASSQGGLAYEQYF
TRBV14	TRBJ2-7	NA	TRBD1	CASTLRRDRGYEQYF
TRBV29-1	TRBJ2-5	many	NA	CSVDGDTQQETQYF
TRBV7-9	TRBJ2-1	NA	NA	CASSPPGVSYNEQFF
TRBV20-1	TRBJ2-1	few	TRBD2	CSGRATSGSAPYNEQFF
TRBV3-1	TRBJ2-1	few	NA	CASSQETGLEQFF
TRBV12-3/TRBV12-4	TRBJ2-7	few	TRBD2	CASSSRAGGSSYEQYF
TRBV29-1	TRBJ1-2	many	NA	CSVVPWAGGSNYGYTF
TRBV6-1	TRBJ2-3	NA	NA	CASLPQLVPTQYF
TRBV21-1	TRBJ2-1	few	NA	CARPGRVGNEQFF
TRBV28	TRBJ1-2	NA	NA	CASSPQTGYYGYTF
TRBV12-3/TRBV12-4	TRBJ1-5	many	NA	CASSSDISGQPQHF
TRBV27	TRBJ1-5	few	NA	CASSFGQPQHF
TRBV5-1	TRBJ1-1	many	NA	CASARTGSGTEAFF
TRBV15	TRBJ1-6	many	NA	CATSSSYMGSPLHF
TRBV7-6	TRBJ1-5	many	TRBD1	CASSLVRGGQGLGQPQHF
TRBV20-1	TRBJ2-1	few	TRBD2	CSAPVLAGGSNEQFF